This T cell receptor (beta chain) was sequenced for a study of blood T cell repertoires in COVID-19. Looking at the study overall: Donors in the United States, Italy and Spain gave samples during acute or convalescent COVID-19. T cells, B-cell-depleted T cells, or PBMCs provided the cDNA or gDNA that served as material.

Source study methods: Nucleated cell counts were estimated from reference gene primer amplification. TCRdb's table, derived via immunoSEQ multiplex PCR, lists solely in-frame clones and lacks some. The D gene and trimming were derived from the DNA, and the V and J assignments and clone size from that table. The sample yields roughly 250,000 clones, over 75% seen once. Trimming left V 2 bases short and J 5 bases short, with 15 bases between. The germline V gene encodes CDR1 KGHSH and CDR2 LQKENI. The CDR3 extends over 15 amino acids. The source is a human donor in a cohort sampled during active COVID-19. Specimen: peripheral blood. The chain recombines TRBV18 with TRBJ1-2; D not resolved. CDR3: CASSPNSTRGYGYTF. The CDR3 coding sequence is TGTGCCAGCTCACCAAACTCCACCCGAGGGTATGGCTACACCTTC.